Following are 6 T cell receptor beta chains from one sample sequenced in a study of T cells in localized non-small cell lung cancer. The method was immunoSEQ multiplex PCR; TCRdb's version includes in-frame clones alone and lacks a portion of them. Of 10,000 to 13,000 clones listed, just under 50% were seen once; the top ten hold about 4.3%. Source: lymph node tissue, taken before any cancer treatment. The receptors originated from a woman aged 40 to 75 with stage II squamous cell lung carcinoma.

The chain employs TRBV11-3 and TRBJ2-1; the D gene is possibly TRBD2 (6 bases). Per germline, CDR1 SGHNT and CDR2 YENEEA. This CDR3 spans 16 amino acids. Trimming took 4 bases from V and 3 from J, leaving 16 bases between them. The DNA of the CDR3 is TGTGCCAGCAGCTCCCTATTCGGGAGAGGCTACAATGAGCAGTTCTTC. It is translated as CASSSLFGRGYNEQFF.

The V gene is TRBV6-8, the J gene TRBJ1-3; D may be TRBD1 (5 bases). The CDR3 contains 15 residues. V was clipped by 6 bases and J by 0 bases, with 12 bases between them. Germline V gene sequence: CDR1 MNHGY, CDR2 SAAAGT. CDR3 sequence: CASRRDGISGNTIYF. In nucleotides, the CDR3 is TGTGCCAGCAGGCGGGACGGCATCTCTGGAAACACCATATATTTT.

The DNA for the CDR3 is TGTGCCAGCAGTTCCATCAGGGGGAACACTGAAGCTTTCTTT. Its protein product is CASSSIRGNTEAFF. The gene calls are TRBV28 and TRBJ1-1; possible D gene TRBD1, 6 bases. Germline V lookup: CDR1 MDHEN, CDR2 SYDVKM. This CDR3 region has 14 residues. Trimming shortened V by 4 bases and J by 1 base, and 10 bases separated the two germline ends.

V gene TRBV11-3 combines with J gene TRBJ1-1; the D is unclear. This CDR3 is built from 14 residues. Germline CDR1 is SGHNT and CDR2 is YENEEA. The V gene lost 3 bases and the J gene lost 1 base, with 9 bases spanning the gap. CDR3 region: CASSFMGRNTEAFF. The CDR3 coding sequence is TGTGCCAGCAGCTTCATGGGGAGGAACACTGAAGCTTTCTTT.

The V gene is TRBV30, the J gene TRBJ1-2; 9 nucleotides agree with TRBD1. CDR1 and CDR2 (germline): GTSNPN, SVGIG (reference sequence). J was trimmed by 7 bases and V by 3 bases; bases with no gene match: 3. CDR3 length equals 12 residues. The CDR3 DNA reads as TGTGCCTGGAGAGAGGACAGGGGTGGCTACACCTTC. The encoded protein is CAWREDRGGYTF. Variable domain in full (rest from reference TRBV30 and TRBJ1-2): SQTIHQWPATLVQPVGSPLSLECTVEGTSNPNLYWYRQAAGRGLQLLFYSVGIGQISSEVPQNLSASRPQDRQFILSSKKLLLSDSGFYLCAWREDRGGYTFGSGTRLTVV.

This rearrangement joins TRBV28 to TRBJ2-1; perhaps TRBD2 as D (7 bases). The length of the CDR3 is 15 residues. V lost 10 bases, J lost 3 bases, and 19 bases lay in between. The germline gives CDR1 MDHEN, CDR2 SYDVKM. The CDR3 is CANILGGAIYNEQFF. CDR3 in DNA: TGTGCCAACATCTTGGGGGGGGCGATCTACAATGAGCAGTTCTTC.